The next 21 T cell receptor beta chains were all read from a single sample in a study of neurological immune-mediated disorders. From the 5' RACE reads, TCRdb called clonotypes with MiXCR, one entry per CDR3 protein. The sample has tens of thousands of distinct CDR3 sequences; over 3.5% are singletons. Source material: PBMCs. The source is a man aged 55 to 69 with multiple sclerosis.

This clonotype appeared many times. The rearrangement joins TRBV5-6 to TRBJ2-7; 7 nucleotides agree with TRBD1. The CDR3 length is 16 residues. CDR1 and CDR2 from the germline V gene are SGHDT and YYEEEE. V dropped 0 bases and J dropped 2; count of bases not matched to a gene: 8. DNA for the CDR3: TGTGCCAGCAGCTTGGGGTATTCGGGACAGACCTACGAGCAGTACTTC. Translation gives CASSLGYSGQTYEQYF. The complete variable domain, with remaining parts taken from reference TRBV5-6 and TRBJ2-7, reads DAGVTQSPTHLIKTRGQQVTLRCSPKSGHDTVSWYQQALGQGPQFIFQYYEEEERQRGNFPDRFSGHQFPNYSSELNVNALLLGDSALYLCASSLGYSGQTYEQYFGPGTRLTVT.

Ten or more counts support this clonotype. The chain combines TRBV7-2 with TRBJ1-6, with D perhaps matching TRBD1 (5 bases). The germline V gene has CDR1 SGHTA and CDR2 FQGNSA. This CDR3 comprises 14 residues. V lost 8 bases and J lost 7, with 15 bases in between. The chain's CDR3 is CASSDSAGNSPLHF. CDR3 nucleotide sequence: TGTGCCAGCTCCGACAGCGCGGGCAATTCACCCCTCCACTTT.

This clonotype has a count of ten or more. V and J are TRBV5-1 and TRBJ1-1, with 8 bases aligning to TRBD1. CDR3 length: 16 residues. Germline-derived CDR1 and CDR2 are SGHRS and YFSETQ. V lost 1 base to trimming and J lost 1 base; unmatched junction nucleotides: 6. The CDR3 sequence is CASSLSAGQGNTEAFF. As DNA, the CDR3 is TGCGCCAGCAGCTTGTCCGCAGGACAGGGGAACACTGAAGCTTTCTTT.

About this clonotype itself: Given a much more abundant clone one base away, this may be a read error. The rearrangement links TRBV12-3 or TRBV12-4 to TRBJ1-1; weak D call: TRBD1 (5 bases). V was trimmed by 6 bases and J by 4 bases, leaving 9 bases between them. The CDR3 extends over 12 amino acids. The CDR3 reads CASSYRFTEAFF. Here the CDR3 DNA reads TGTGCCAGCAGCTACAGGTTCACTGAAGCTTTCTTT.

This clonotype was detected ten times or more. The chain recombines TRBV6-1 with TRBJ1-5; D gene ambiguous. Germline lookup yields CDR1 MNHNS and CDR2 SASEGT. The CDR3 contains 12 residues. V lost 6 bases and J 5 bases, leaving 8 bases between the germline ends. The CDR3 DNA sequence: TGTGCCAGCAGACGAGTGGATCAGCCCCAGCATTTT. Translated: CASRRVDQPQHF.

This clonotype was recorded many times. This rearrangement joins TRBV5-1 to TRBJ2-1; D possibly corresponds to TRBD2 (5 bases). Germline V gives CDR1 SGHRS, CDR2 YFSETQ. CDR3 size: 15 residues. Between the trimmed V and J ends, which lost 4 bases and 6 bases, there was a span of 17 bases. CDR3 in DNA: TGCGCCAGCAGCGAAGGACTTGGGCCTCCCAATGAGCAGTTCTTC. Translating gives CASSEGLGPPNEQFF.

This clonotype was observed many times. The chain combines TRBV5-6 with TRBJ1-1, with D perhaps TRBD1 (5 bases). The germline CDR1 and CDR2 sequences are SGHDT and YYEEEE. Trimming cost V 3 bases and J 4 bases, with 16 bases left between them. This CDR3 has 15 amino acids. CDR3 DNA sequence: TGTGCCAGCAGCTCCAGGGCCCCGCAAAGCACTGAAGCTTTCTTT. This encodes CASSSRAPQSTEAFF.

This clonotype was seen ten or more times. The chain carries TRBV27 and TRBJ1-5, with a possible D match to TRBD1 (5 bases). V shed 3 bases and J shed 3 bases, with 9 bases lying between them. CDR3 size: 14 residues. CDR1 is MNHEY, CDR2 SMNVEV, per germline (reference sequence). The CDR3 DNA reads TGTGCCAGCAGTTTTCGAGGGGACAATCAGCCCCAGCATTTT. Residues: CASSFRGDNQPQHF.

The table lists this clonotype with many counts. The V call is TRBV12-3 or TRBV12-4, the J call TRBJ2-5; no clear D. V was shortened by 6 bases and J by 5 bases, with 7 bases between the two germline ends. The CDR3 covers 11 residues. The CDR3 here is CASSHGETQYF. DNA of the CDR3: TGTGCCAGCAGCCATGGGGAGACCCAGTACTTC.

This clonotype was observed many times. The chain joins TRBV20-1 to TRBJ1-4; the D is unclear. This CDR3 comprises 12 residues. Germline values: CDR1 DFQATT, CDR2 SNEGSKA (reference sequence). Trimming took off 1 base at V and 8 bases at J, with 8 bases between the two ends. This chain's CDR3 is CSARGSGEKLFF. The CDR3, as DNA: TGCAGTGCTAGAGGGTCCGGCGAAAAACTGTTTTTT.

The sample holds many counts of this clonotype. The gene calls are TRBV10-2 and TRBJ2-1; D tentatively fits TRBD1 or TRBD2 (6 bases each). The CDR3 has 13 amino acids. The V end was cut by 11 bases, the J end by 5 bases, with 16 bases between. Germline CDR1 and CDR2: WSHSY and SAAADI. CDR3 coding DNA: TGCGCCGGGGGGACGGGGGCCCACAATGAGCAGTTCTTC. It codes for CAGGTGAHNEQFF.

This clonotype was counted at least ten times. The V call is TRBV20-1, the J call TRBJ2-5; the D gene is possibly TRBD2 (7 bases). Trimming removed 3 bases from V and 4 bases from J, with 21 bases in between. The germline CDR1 and CDR2 sequences are DFQATT and SNEGSKA (reference sequence). The CDR3 spans 16 residues. The chain's CDR3 is CSASRAGAYVGETQYF. The CDR3, as DNA: TGCAGTGCTAGTCGGGCGGGGGCTTACGTCGGAGAGACCCAGTACTTC.

This clonotype was picked up many times. The J gene is TRBJ1-2, the V gene TRBV5-1; D unresolved. Trimming removed 7 bases at V and 0 bases at J, with 13 bases between. Germline V gene lookup returns CDR1 SGHRS and CDR2 YFSETQ. This CDR3 is 14 amino acids long. The CDR3 sequence: CASAPSASNYGYTF. Here the CDR3 DNA reads TGCGCCAGCGCCCCGTCCGCTTCTAACTATGGCTACACCTTC.

This clonotype was detected ten times or more. V and J are TRBV20-1 and TRBJ2-2; the D gene could be TRBD1 or TRBD2 (5 bases each). Deletions cut 1 base from V and 4 bases from J, with 16 bases between. This CDR3 is built from 16 residues. Germline values: CDR1 DFQATT, CDR2 SNEGSKA (reference sequence). The CDR3 region is CSARGRARETTGELFF. Written as DNA, the CDR3 is TGCAGTGCTAGAGGAAGAGCCAGGGAGACCACCGGGGAGCTGTTTTTT.

This clonotype has ten or more counts. This chain joins TRBV5-1 and TRBJ2-1; D is uncertain. Per germline, CDR1 SGHRS and CDR2 YFSETQ. The CDR3 runs to 13 residues. Between the trimmed V and J ends, which lost 0 bases and 3 bases, there was a span of 4 bases. CDR3: CASSLDGYNEQFF. The DNA for the CDR3 is TGCGCCAGCAGCTTGGACGGCTACAATGAGCAGTTCTTC.

This clonotype was seen repeatedly, ten times or more. The J gene is TRBJ1-1, the V gene TRBV6-5; TRBD1 might be the D (5 bases). The CDR3 contains 13 residues. Germline V lookup: CDR1 MNHEY, CDR2 SVGAGI. Trimming shortened V by 7 bases and J by 6 bases, and 15 bases separated the two germline ends. The CDR3 DNA reads as TGTGCCAGCACCGTTAAGGAGGGGTCTGAAGCTTTCTTT. It encodes CASTVKEGSEAFF.

This clonotype was seen repeatedly, ten times or more. The J gene is TRBJ1-1, the V gene TRBV9; tentative D call: TRBD1 (5 bases). The CDR3 is 16 residues long. The V gene's germline CDR1 is SGDLS and CDR2 YYNGEE. V lost 4 bases and J 5 bases, leaving 21 bases between the germline ends. This chain's CDR3 is CASSPPGGGVGTEAFF. In DNA form, the CDR3 reads TGTGCCAGCAGCCCCCCCGGTGGAGGGGTGGGGACTGAAGCTTTCTTT.

This clonotype was counted at least ten times. The V call is TRBV5-5, the J call TRBJ2-2; D possibly corresponds to TRBD2 (5 bases). The CDR3 sequence is 14 residues long. Per the germline V gene, CDR1 is SGHKS and CDR2 is YYEKEE (reference sequence). V lost 2 bases and J 5 bases, leaving 10 bases between the germline ends. CDR3 in DNA: TGTGCCAGCAGCTTCCGACTACTTACCGGGGAGCTGTTTTTT. Its translation is CASSFRLLTGELFF.

There are a few counts of this clonotype. The chain employs TRBV30 and TRBJ1-4; D is unclear. V was pared by 2 bases and J by 5 bases, with 12 bases between. In germline, CDR1 is GTSNPN, CDR2 SVGIG (reference sequence). This CDR3 has 14 residues. CDR3 region: CAWSSVFLNEKLFF. CDR3 coding DNA: TGTGCCTGGAGTTCAGTTTTTTTAAATGAAAAACTGTTTTTT.

This clonotype was counted many times. The rearrangement links TRBV7-6 to TRBJ2-7; a possible D gene is TRBD2 (5 bases). V lost 5 bases and J 2 bases, leaving 19 bases between the germline ends. CDR1 is SGHVS and CDR2 is FNYEAQ in the germline V gene. The CDR3 has 16 residues. CDR3: CASSPAVDASAYEQYF. The CDR3 coding sequence is TGTGCCAGCAGCCCAGCGGTGGACGCCAGCGCCTACGAGCAGTACTTC.

The table lists this clonotype with many counts. This rearrangement joins TRBV3-1 to TRBJ2-1; TRBD1 or TRBD2 may be the D gene (7 bases each). The CDR3 has 16 residues. Looked up from germline, CDR1 is LGHDT and CDR2 is YNNKEL (reference sequence). V was clipped by 4 bases and J by 3 bases, with 16 bases between them. CDR3 sequence (DNA): TGTGCCAGCAGCCCAGGGGGTGGCGGGAGCTACAATGAGCAGTTCTTC. Protein: CASSPGGGGSYNEQFF.